This is a list of T cell receptor beta chains from one sample in a study of regulatory T cells in long-lasting Graves disease. TCRdb ran MiXCR on the multiplex PCR reads and lists one entry per CDR3 protein. There are some 240,000 distinct CDR3 sequences in the sample; around 20% occur only once, and over 9.5% lies in the top ten. The same sample was also studied in work on T cells in Graves' hyperthyroidism and ophthalmopathy.

Sequenced material: peripheral blood mononuclear cells (PBMCs), taken at new diagnosis, from a patient treated with antithyroid drugs. These receptors originate from a young woman with Graves disease. Each CDR3 is given with its conserved first and last residue. The order of the fields is CDR3 protein, CDR3 DNA, D gene, J gene, clone size, V gene. A D gene is named only where the DNA matches it firmly. Only part of the rows carry a size: once, few, many, or a class if the clone is expanded.

CASSYWTVTMNTEAFF,TGTGCCAGCAGTTACTGGACAGTTACCATGAACACTGAAGCTTTCTTT,-,TRBJ1-1,few,TRBV6-5
CASSLRGEYTEAFF,TGTGCCAGCAGCTTAAGGGGGGAATACACTGAAGCTTTCTTT,-,TRBJ1-1,many,TRBV11-2
CASDEGTPYQPQHF,TGTGCCAGCGACGAGGGGACCCCCTATCAGCCCCAGCATTTT,-,TRBJ1-5,many,TRBV6-1
CASSYSPDLGGTQYF,TGTGCCAGCAGTTACTCCCCGGACCTAGGGGGGACCCAGTACTTC,-,TRBJ2-5,many,TRBV6-5
CSARALVASNEQFF,TGCAGTGCTAGGGCCCTGGTAGCATCCAATGAGCAGTTCTTC,-,TRBJ2-1,few,TRBV20-1
CASSPGESKQYF,TGTGCCAGCAGCCCCGGGGAAAGTAAGCAGTACTTC,-,TRBJ2-7,many,TRBV3-1
CATQAGELFF,TGTGCCACCCAGGCCGGGGAGCTGTTTTTT,-,TRBJ2-2,many,TRBV6-2/TRBV6-3
CASSPHTIEQRYGYTF,TGTGCCAGCAGCCCCCACACTATAGAACAGAGGTATGGCTACACCTTC,-,TRBJ1-2,many,TRBV9
CASSFLKGEKLFF,TGTGCCAGCAGTTTTTTGAAGGGTGAAAAACTGTTTTTT,-,TRBJ1-4,many,TRBV27
CASRTSGTGELFF,TGTGCCAGCAGGACTAGCGGCACCGGGGAGCTGTTTTTT,TRBD2,TRBJ2-2,-,TRBV6-1
CAWSPGTDTEAFF,TGTGCCTGGAGCCCAGGGACGGACACTGAAGCTTTCTTT,-,TRBJ1-1,many,TRBV30
CASSFRGEVDINTEAFF,TGTGCCAGCAGTTTCAGGGGTGAGGTCGACATTAACACTGAAGCTTTCTTT,-,TRBJ1-1,once,TRBV12-3/TRBV12-4
CASSFGAGELFF,TGTGCCAGCAGCTTCGGGGCCGGGGAGCTGTTTTTT,-,TRBJ2-2,many,TRBV28
CASSPREQEQFF,TGTGCCAGCTCACCCCGGGAACAGGAGCAGTTCTTC,-,TRBJ2-1,many,TRBV18
CASREGGRRSNQPQHF,TGTGCCAGCAGGGAGGGGGGGCGAAGGAGCAATCAGCCCCAGCATTTT,-,TRBJ1-5,many,TRBV2
CATSDPLAGGSYEQYF,TGTGCCACCAGTGATCCCCTAGCGGGAGGTTCCTACGAGCAGTACTTC,TRBD2,TRBJ2-7,many,TRBV24-1
CASSGTAAEQYF,TGTGCCAGCAGCGGGACGGCTGCCGAGCAGTACTTC,-,TRBJ2-7,many,TRBV6-1
CASSRTGLYNEQFF,TGTGCCAGCAGTCGGACAGGGTTATACAATGAGCAGTTCTTC,TRBD1,TRBJ2-1,many,TRBV28
CASRGQGAQYGYTF,TGTGCCAGCAGGGGACAGGGGGCCCAATATGGCTACACCTTC,TRBD1,TRBJ1-2,many,TRBV2
CASSKPGANVLTF,TGTGCCAGCTCTAAACCTGGGGCCAACGTCCTGACTTTC,-,TRBJ2-6,many,TRBV7-9
CASSQITGSGGYTF,TGCGCCAGCAGCCAAATCACAGGATCGGGAGGCTACACCTTC,-,TRBJ1-2,few,TRBV4-1
CASSTPNQGSLRAFF,TGTGCCAGTAGTACCCCAAATCAGGGCTCACTGAGAGCTTTCTTT,-,TRBJ1-1,-,TRBV19
CASSIQGLNIQYF,TGTGCCAGTAGTATTCAGGGGCTCAACATTCAGTACTTC,-,TRBJ2-4,-,TRBV19
CSAAKSGTTNYGYTF,TGCAGTGCCGCTAAATCAGGGACGACTAACTATGGCTACACCTTC,-,TRBJ1-2,many,TRBV20-1
CASSLEVLGTEAFF,TGCGCCAGCAGCTTGGAGGTTTTAGGCACTGAAGCTTTCTTT,-,TRBJ1-1,many,TRBV5-1
CASSLFSGGASDTQYF,TGTGCCAGCAGCTTATTTAGCGGGGGGGCCTCAGATACGCAGTATTTT,TRBD2,TRBJ2-3,many,TRBV11-2
CASSQGPNYGYTF,TGTGCCAGCAGCCAGGGTCCTAACTATGGCTACACCTTC,-,TRBJ1-2,-,TRBV14
CASSHLSGYTF,TGTGCCAGCAGCCATTTGTCCGGCTACACCTTC,-,TRBJ1-2,-,TRBV3-1
CASTPDGGNYGYIF,TGTGCCAGCACACCAGACGGAGGGAACTATGGCTACATCTTC,-,TRBJ1-2,-,TRBV18
CASSLDLRGGMKTQYF,TGTGCCAGCAGCTTGGACCTGCGGGGGGGCATGAAGACCCAGTACTTC,TRBD2,TRBJ2-5,few,TRBV5-5
CASRRGDAEQYF,TGCGCCAGCAGGAGAGGGGATGCCGAGCAGTACTTC,-,TRBJ2-7,-,TRBV5-1
CSVKTSGRNGEQFF,TGCAGTGTCAAGACGAGCGGGAGGAATGGTGAGCAGTTCTTC,TRBD2,TRBJ2-1,many,TRBV20-1
CSPGGLGNQPQHF,TGCAGCCCGGGGGGTTTGGGCAATCAGCCCCAGCATTTT,-,TRBJ1-5,many,TRBV20-1
CASSRPIAGRRAEAFF,TGTGCCAGCAGCCGGCCCATAGCAGGAAGAAGGGCTGAAGCTTTCTTT,-,TRBJ1-1,many,TRBV3-1
CSVSPLASGGDLAKNIQYF,TGCAGCGTTTCTCCTTTGGCTAGCGGGGGTGATCTAGCCAAAAACATTCAGTACTTC,TRBD2,TRBJ2-4,few,TRBV29-1
CASTYSGGGDYGYTF,TGTGCCAGCACTTATAGCGGTGGCGGGGACTATGGCTACACCTTC,-,TRBJ1-2,-,TRBV9
CAWSVTKGTENIQYF,TGTGCCTGGAGTGTGACAAAAGGGACAGAAAACATTCAGTACTTC,TRBD1,TRBJ2-4,-,TRBV30
CASSLLLAGESYNEQFF,TGTGCCAGCAGTTTATTGCTAGCGGGAGAGTCCTACAATGAGCAGTTCTTC,TRBD2,TRBJ2-1,-,TRBV28
CSAARVETQYF,TGCAGTGCTGCGAGGGTGGAGACCCAGTACTTC,-,TRBJ2-5,-,TRBV20-1
CASSEARALDTQYF,TGTGCCAGCAGTGAAGCCCGGGCCTTAGATACGCAGTATTTT,-,TRBJ2-3,few,TRBV6-1
CASQPWGQQANEQFF,TGTGCCAGTCAGCCATGGGGACAGCAGGCTAATGAGCAGTTCTTC,TRBD1,TRBJ2-1,-,TRBV19
CASSGANEKLFF,TGTGCCAGCTCCGGGGCTAATGAAAAACTGTTTTTT,-,TRBJ1-4,many,TRBV2
CASRGQGTYEQYF,TGTGCCAGCAGGGGACAGGGGACCTACGAGCAGTACTTC,TRBD1,TRBJ2-7,many,TRBV6-1
CASSVVQRDEQFF,TGTGCCAGCAGCGTAGTTCAAAGGGATGAGCAGTTCTTC,-,TRBJ2-1,many,TRBV9